This T cell receptor beta chain is drawn from a study of T cell repertoires in cytomegalovirus infection. CDR1 and CDR2 (germline): SGDLS, YYNGEE. Trimming pared 3 bases from V and 2 bases from J, leaving 12 bases between. This CDR3 comprises 15 residues. Worth noting for this clonotype: Its cognate antigen is unknown.

Using its own MiXCR run on the reads, TCRdb lists one record per CDR3 protein. Of approximately 910,000 distinct CDR3 sequences in the sample, roughly 30% are singletons; the top ten hold about 14%. The chain combines TRBV9 with TRBJ2-1; D uncertain. Here the sequenced sample was cultured CD8+ T cells from PBMCs, taken from culture after CMV antigen stimulation. This receptor was obtained from a human donor in good health (CMV status not recorded). Some clones in this sample may be carry-over from other donors' samples. The CDR3 loop is CASSAGRVPYNEQFF. The DNA for the CDR3 is TGTGCCAGCAGCGCCGGACGCGTGCCCTACAATGAGCAGTTCTTC.